The rows below give T cell receptor beta chains drawn from one sample of a study of shared clonotypes between healthy human individuals. Using immunoSEQ multiplex PCR, the repertoire was profiled, and TCRdb retains in-frame clones only, with some absent. The repertoire includes 2 million to 2.5 million clones, more than 90% of them detected once, and around 0.13% sits in the top ten. Sequenced sample: naive CD4+ T cells sorted from blood. These receptor sequences come from a man between 18 and 29 years old in good health. Both conserved end residues are part of each CDR3. The D gene is left open where the match is weak. Part of the rows lack a size; the others show once, few, many or a class for expanded clones.

j_call d_call clone_size v_call cdr3_nt cdr3_aa
TRBJ1-1 TRBD1 once TRBV10-3 TGTGCCATCACCCCGGACAGGGGGCGGGACACTGAAGCTTTCTTT CAITPDRGRDTEAFF
TRBJ1-2 - once TRBV30 TGTGCCTGGAGTGTGGGGCGGGTAGTCAACTATGGCTACACCTTC CAWSVGRVVNYGYTF
TRBJ1-5 - - TRBV18 TGTGCCAGCTCAGGGGGGGGAAGTCAGCCCCAGCATTTT CASSGGGSQPQHF
TRBJ2-7 - - TRBV15 TGTGCCACCAGCAGAGATGGGAGCTGGAGCTACGAGCAGTACTTC CATSRDGSWSYEQYF
TRBJ2-7 TRBD2 - TRBV9 TGTGCCAGCAGCGCCCGAGGGAAGCGGGGGTTCGAGCAGTACTTC CASSARGKRGFEQYF
TRBJ2-3 TRBD2 - TRBV5-4 TGTGCCAGCAGCTTGGACGGGGGGGCTGCAGATACGCAGTATTTT CASSLDGGAADTQYF
TRBJ1-1 - - TRBV19 TGTGCCAGTAGTACGGCACCCGGGTATGAAGCTTTCTTT CASSTAPGYEAFF
TRBJ1-6 - - TRBV5-1 TGCGCCAGCAGCTCGACCGCACAGAATAATTCACCCCTCCACTTT CASSSTAQNNSPLHF
TRBJ2-5 TRBD2 - TRBV5-1 TGCGCCAGCAGCTTGGCCAGGGCGGGAGGGACCCAAGAGACCCAGTACTTC CASSLARAGGTQETQYF
TRBJ2-3 TRBD1 - TRBV7-2 TGTGCCAGCAGATACGCGACAGGGGTACCGCAGTATTTT CASRYATGVPQYF
TRBJ1-4 - - TRBV28 TGTGCCAGCAGTTCCGGGACACTGGGTGAAAAACTGTTTTTT CASSSGTLGEKLFF
TRBJ1-2 - - TRBV7-2 TGTGCCAGCAGCCCAGCGAGCTATGGCTACACCTTC CASSPASYGYTF
TRBJ1-6 TRBD1 - TRBV7-2 TGTGCCAGCAGCTTACGACAGGGTTATTCACCCCTCCACTTT CASSLRQGYSPLHF
TRBJ2-3 - - TRBV27 TGTGCCAGCAGTTTATCCTCAAGGACCCGACTGGGTACGCAGTATTTT CASSLSSRTRLGTQYF
TRBJ1-5 - - TRBV6-1 TGTGCCAGCAGTGAAGCGCTTCGAGGTCGGAGCAATCAGCCCCAGCATTTT CASSEALRGRSNQPQHF
TRBJ1-5 - - TRBV30 TGTGCCTGGAGTCTCGGGGACGGCGCGAATCAGCCCCAGCATTTT CAWSLGDGANQPQHF
TRBJ1-2 - - TRBV6-1 TGTGCCAGCATGACGGTTCACTATGGCTACACCTTC CASMTVHYGYTF
TRBJ1-5 - - TRBV4-3 TGCGCCAGCAGCCAAGTCAATGCGGGCAATCAGCCCCAGCATTTT CASSQVNAGNQPQHF
TRBJ2-1 - - TRBV7-2 TGTGCCAGCAGCGCGGACCTAAGCTCCTACAATGAGCAGTTCTTC CASSADLSSYNEQFF
TRBJ2-5 TRBD1 - TRBV4-1 TGCGCCAGCAGCCAGGGACAGGCTGAGACCCAGTACTTC CASSQGQAETQYF
TRBJ1-1 - - TRBV18 TGTGCCAGCTCACCACACTCGGTAAACACTGAAGCTTTCTTT CASSPHSVNTEAFF
TRBJ2-5 - - TRBV18 TGTGCCAGCTCACCACAACGGGAGACCCAGTACTTC CASSPQRETQYF